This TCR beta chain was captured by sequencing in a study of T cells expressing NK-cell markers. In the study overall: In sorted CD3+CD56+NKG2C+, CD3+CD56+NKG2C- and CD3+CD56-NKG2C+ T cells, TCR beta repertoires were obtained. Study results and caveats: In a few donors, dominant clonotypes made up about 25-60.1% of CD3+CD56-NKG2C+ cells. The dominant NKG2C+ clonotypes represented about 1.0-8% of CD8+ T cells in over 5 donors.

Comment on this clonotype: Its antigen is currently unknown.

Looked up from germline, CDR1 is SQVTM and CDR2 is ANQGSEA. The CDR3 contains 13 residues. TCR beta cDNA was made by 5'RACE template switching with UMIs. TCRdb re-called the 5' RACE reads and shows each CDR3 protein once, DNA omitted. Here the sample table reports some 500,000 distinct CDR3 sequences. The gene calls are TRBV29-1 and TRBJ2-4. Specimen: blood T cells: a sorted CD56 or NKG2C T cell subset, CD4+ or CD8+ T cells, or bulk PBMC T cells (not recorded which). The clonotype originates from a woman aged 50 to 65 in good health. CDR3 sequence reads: CSVEDTFTNIQYF.